The next 8 T cell receptor beta chains were all read from a single sample in a study of blood T cell repertoires in COVID-19. Generated by immunoSEQ multiplex PCR, the TCRdb table keeps only in-frame clones and is missing some. The sample consists of some 350,000 clones, more than 70% of them appearing once. The sequenced material came from peripheral blood. These receptors were obtained from a woman aged 65 to 85 with COVID-19, enrolled during active disease.

The table lists this clone with a count of one. The chain recombines TRBV29-1 with TRBJ1-6, with TRBD1 identical over 8 bases. The CDR3 is made up of 15 amino acids. The V segment lost 7 bases and the J segment 7 bases; nucleotides outside the gene matches: 12. Germline lookup yields CDR1 SQVTM and CDR2 ANQGSEA. CDR3: CSARGQDDGNSPLHF. CDR3 nucleotides: TGCAGCGCAAGGGGACAGGATGATGGGAATTCACCCCTCCACTTT.

The V and J genes are TRBV4-1 and TRBJ2-1; 7 positions match TRBD1. This CDR3 contains 15 residues. Germline V lookup: CDR1 MGHRA, CDR2 YSYEKL. V lost 1 base to trimming and J lost 7 bases; unmatched junction nucleotides: 7. The CDR3 DNA sequence: TGCGCCAGCAGCCAAGGGGACAGAGAATATAATGAGCAGTTCTTC. This gives the protein CASSQGDREYNEQFF.

The chain employs TRBV18 and TRBJ1-6, with 8 bases identical to TRBD1. The CDR3 contains 15 residues. Germline lookup yields CDR1 KGHSH and CDR2 LQKENI. V lost 3 bases, J lost 3 bases, and 1 base stayed unmatched. The CDR3 region is CASSPGQVYNSPLHF. CDR3 bases: TGTGCCAGCTCACCGGGACAGGTCTATAATTCACCCCTCCACTTT.

The V gene is TRBV27, the J gene TRBJ1-1; 9 bases are shared with TRBD1. The CDR3 is made up of 15 amino acids. Germline V gene sequence: CDR1 MNHEY, CDR2 SMNVEV (reference sequence). The junction had 7 bases not matched to a gene; V was cut back by 1 base and J by 7 bases. This chain's CDR3 is CASSLWKTGGGEAFF. The CDR3 DNA reads as TGTGCCAGCAGTTTATGGAAGACAGGGGGTGGTGAAGCTTTCTTT.

This chain links TRBV7-9 with TRBJ1-3, with D perhaps matching TRBD1 (6 bases). The CDR3 spans 15 residues. CDR1 SEHNR and CDR2 FQNEAQ come from the germline V gene (reference sequence). Trimming took 4 bases from V and 4 from J, leaving 14 bases between them. In nucleotides, the CDR3 is TGTGCCAGCAGCTCGACCGGGACACTGGGAAACACCATATATTTT. It is translated as CASSSTGTLGNTIYF. Full variable domain (remainder filled in from reference TRBV7-9 and TRBJ1-3): DTGVSQNPRHKITKRGQNVTFRCDPISEHNRLYWYRQTLGQGPEFLTYFQNEAQLEKSRLLSDRFSAERPKGSFSTLEIQRTEQGDSAMYLCASSSTGTLGNTIYFGEGSWLTVV.

The gene calls are TRBV19 and TRBJ2-2, with 9 bases aligning to TRBD2. CDR3 size: 17 residues. The germline gives CDR1 LNHDA, CDR2 SQIVND (reference sequence). Trimming took 0 bases from V and 5 from J; bases not matched to a gene: 7. The CDR3 reads CASSIESLAGTTGELFF. The DNA for the CDR3 is TGTGCCAGTAGTATAGAGTCGCTAGCGGGAACTACCGGGGAGCTGTTTTTT.

The V and J genes are TRBV5-1 and TRBJ2-6; D is perhaps TRBD1 (6 bases). The CDR3 is 16 amino acids. The germline CDR1 and CDR2 sequences are SGHRS and YFSETQ. V lost 4 bases and J 4 bases, leaving 15 bases between the germline ends. The CDR3 sequence: CASSIEAGAGANVLTF. The CDR3 DNA reads TGCGCCAGCAGCATAGAAGCAGGGGCCGGGGCCAACGTCCTGACTTTC.

The chain uses TRBV20-1 and TRBJ2-1, with 8 bases matching TRBD2. J lost 3 bases, V lost 3 bases, and 13 bases had no gene match. This CDR3 is built from 17 residues. Germline-derived CDR1 and CDR2 are DFQATT and SNEGSKA (reference sequence). CDR3 region: CSASMVFRRGGYNEQFF. The CDR3 DNA reads as TGCAGTGCTAGTATGGTTTTTAGACGGGGGGGCTACAATGAGCAGTTCTTC.